The 27 T cell receptor beta chains below all came from one sample that was sequenced in a study of T cell responses to AZD1222 COVID-19 vaccine. The data were produced by immunoSEQ multiplex PCR, yet TCRdb's version contains in-frame clones alone and is incomplete. The table has 45,000 to 70,000 clones, around 87% seen once; the top ten hold roughly 17%. The sample in question was peripheral blood, obtained on day 0 of AZD1222 vaccination. Receptor source: an adult in good health.

The chain joins TRBV7-8 to TRBJ2-1, with TRBD1 as a possible D gene (6 bases). This CDR3 region has 18 residues. Trimming cost V 2 bases and J 2 bases, with 19 bases left between them. Per the germline V gene, CDR1 is SGHVS and CDR2 is FQNEAQ. CDR3 sequence (DNA): TGTGCCAGCAGCTTACCCAGGACAGTAACCCACACCTACAATGAGCAGTTCTTC. Translation: CASSLPRTVTHTYNEQFF.

The rearrangement joins TRBV6-5 to TRBJ1-4; weak D call: TRBD1 (5 bases). CDR1 and CDR2 (germline): MNHEY, SVGAGI. V was clipped by 6 bases and J by 2 bases, with 13 bases between them. This CDR3 spans 15 amino acids. CDR3 sequence: CASSQEAGTNEKLFF. CDR3 DNA sequence: TGTGCCAGCAGCCAGGAAGCAGGGACTAATGAAAAACTGTTTTTT.

The chain is built from TRBV21-1 and TRBJ2-7; TRBD1 is the table's D call and was not checked against the DNA. TRBV21-1 is recorded as a pseudogene. This CDR3 is built from 18 residues. The CDR3 region has the DNA TGTGCCAGCAGCAAAGGGACAGGGGCCACCTTGGGCTCCTACGAGCAGTACTTC. As protein: CASSKGTGATLGSYEQYF.

A few counts support this clone. CDR3: CASSPDNYEQYF. CDR3 sequence (DNA): TGTGCCAGCAGCCCAGACAACTACGAGCAGTACTTC. V usage is TRBV7-3 and J usage is TRBJ2-7, with D uncertain. The length of the CDR3 is 12 residues. From germline, CDR1 is SGHTA and CDR2 FQGTGA. V lost 5 bases to trimming and J lost 3 bases, with 8 bases between them.

The chain has TRBV28 and TRBJ2-7; tentative D call: TRBD1 (5 bases). The CDR3 is made up of 14 amino acids. The germline V and J ends were trimmed by 3 bases and 5 bases, with 14 bases remaining between them. Germline assignment: CDR1 MDHEN and CDR2 SYDVKM. The CDR3 here is CASSLVQGSDEQYF. CDR3 coding DNA: TGTGCCAGCAGTTTGGTTCAGGGCTCGGACGAGCAGTACTTC.

This clone was counted a few times. Its ends do not fully match the called genes, so a read error is possible. The chain links TRBV7-7 to TRBJ2-1; 14 bases are shared with TRBD2. Germline V gives CDR1 SSHAT, CDR2 FNYEAQ (reference sequence). The CDR3 spans 15 residues. Here the CDR3 reads CASSLGLAGGNEQFF. The DNA for the CDR3 is TGTGCTAGCAGCTTAGGACTAGCGGGAGGCAATGAGCAGTTCTTC. The full variable domain, in which reference TRBV7-7 and TRBJ2-1 provide the parts outside the CDR3, is GAGVSQSPRYKVTKRGQDVTLRCDPISSHATLYWYQQALGQGPEFLTYFNYEAQPDKSGLPSDRFSAERPEGSISTLTIQRTEQRDSAMYRCASSLGLAGGNEQFFGPGTRLTVL.

This clone was counted only a few times. The V gene is TRBV6-4, the J gene TRBJ1-1, with TRBD1 matching 11 bases. Trimming removed 4 bases from V and 4 bases from J; junction bases left unmatched: 2. This CDR3 comprises 14 residues. Germline loops: CDR1 MRHNA, CDR2 SNTAGT. CDR3 loop: CASSAGTGGTEAFF. The CDR3 DNA is TGTGCCAGCAGTGCCGGGACAGGGGGCACTGAAGCTTTCTTT.

CDR3: CASSGSLGVNEKLFF. In nucleotides, the CDR3 is TGTGCCAGCAGTGGATCGTTAGGAGTGAATGAAAAACTGTTTTTT. The chain recombines TRBV2 with TRBJ1-4; no clear D gene. V lost 4 bases, J lost 5 bases, and 14 bases lay in between. Germline-derived CDR1 and CDR2 are SNHLY and FYNNEI. The CDR3 spans 15 residues.

The chain recombines TRBV19 with TRBJ1-4; a weak D match, TRBD1 (6 bases). Germline lookup yields CDR1 LNHDA and CDR2 SQIVND (reference sequence). The length of the CDR3 is 16 residues. The V and J ends lost 7 bases and 0 bases respectively, with 15 bases between them. The DNA of the CDR3 is TGTGCCAGTAAGGGGGAAAGGGCTGCAACTAATGAAAAACTGTTTTTT. It is translated as CASKGERAATNEKLFF.

The DNA of the CDR3 is TGTGCCAGCAGTTACTCCCCCTCAGCGGATACGCAGTATTTT. Its protein product is CASSYSPSADTQYF. The chain couples TRBV6-5 to TRBJ2-3; D gene ambiguous. The V gene lost 0 bases and the J gene lost 6 bases, with 10 bases spanning the gap. Germline CDR1 MNHEY, CDR2 SVGAGI. This CDR3 has 14 amino acids.

This sequence joins TRBV6-6 and TRBJ2-5, with 7 bases identical to TRBD1. Trimming at V came to 2 bases and at J to 2 bases, leaving 2 bases not matched to a gene. The germline CDR1 and CDR2 sequences are MNHNY and SVGAGI (reference sequence). This CDR3 has 14 amino acids. The CDR3 loop is CASSYPDRQETQYF. The DNA for the CDR3 is TGTGCCAGCAGTTACCCGGACAGGCAAGAGACCCAGTACTTC.

The chain recombines TRBV6-6 with TRBJ1-1; 9 bases are shared with TRBD1. Germline lookup yields CDR1 MNHNY and CDR2 SVGAGI (reference sequence). The CDR3 is 14 amino acids. V gave up 2 bases and J gave up 4 bases; unmatched junction bases: 2. CDR3 nucleotide sequence: TGTGCCAGCAGTTACGCGACAGGGGGCACTGAAGCTTTCTTT. This encodes CASSYATGGTEAFF.

J is TRBJ2-3 and V is TRBV11-2, with 12 bases lining up with TRBD2. The CDR3 sequence is 16 residues long. Germline-derived CDR1 and CDR2 are SGHAT and FQNNGV. J gave up 2 bases and V 3 bases, and 3 bases lay outside the gene matches. The CDR3 is CASSFRLAGATDTQYF. The CDR3 DNA follows: TGTGCCAGCAGCTTTCGACTAGCGGGAGCCACAGATACGCAGTATTTT.

The chain combines TRBV6-5 with TRBJ1-2; 7 bases line up with TRBD1. After removal of 6 bases from V and 6 bases from J, the junction contained 13 bases not matched to a gene. Germline V gene sequence: CDR1 MNHEY, CDR2 SVGAGI. The CDR3 sequence is 15 residues long. The CDR3 loop is CASSHTRQGRDGYTF. DNA of the CDR3: TGTGCCAGCAGCCACACACGACAGGGACGGGATGGCTACACCTTC.

The chain couples TRBV25-1 to TRBJ2-1; 8 bases are a match to TRBD2. Germline values: CDR1 MGHDK, CDR2 SYGVNS. Trimming removed 6 bases from V and 1 base from J; junction bases left unmatched: 5. The CDR3 consists of 15 residues. CDR3 protein: CASSLGGGSYNEQFF. The CDR3 nucleotides are TGTGCCAGCAGCCTCGGGGGGGGGTCCTACAATGAGCAGTTCTTC.

This clone counts as medium-sized. This rearrangement joins TRBV7-2 to TRBJ1-5; perhaps TRBD1 as D (6 bases). V shed 4 bases and J shed 3 bases, with 19 bases lying between them. Looked up from germline, CDR1 is SGHTA and CDR2 is FQGNSA. CDR3 size: 17 residues. This CDR3 is CASSSGVRAGDNQPQHF. The CDR3 DNA sequence: TGTGCCAGCAGCTCCGGAGTTCGGGCAGGGGACAATCAGCCCCAGCATTTT. Using reference TRBV7-2 and TRBJ1-5 for the parts outside the CDR3, the full variable domain is GAGVSQSPSNKVTEKGKDVELRCDPISGHTALYWYRQSLGQGLEFLIYFQGNSAPDKSGLPSDRFSAERTGGSVSTLTIQRTQQEDSAVYLCASSSGVRAGDNQPQHFGDGTRLSIL.

This sequence joins TRBV12-3 or TRBV12-4 and TRBJ1-2; D unclear. V lost 5 bases and J 8 bases, leaving 15 bases between the germline ends. The CDR3 runs to 13 residues. In DNA form, the CDR3 reads TGTGCCAGCAGTCTAATTCGGACGGCGGGCTACACCTTC. This translates into CASSLIRTAGYTF.

This clone was found a few times. The chain combines TRBV11-2 with TRBJ2-7; TRBD1 agrees at 7 bases. Trimming cost V 3 bases and J 7 bases; bases outside gene matches: 3. The CDR3 is 12 residues long. CDR1 is SGHAT and CDR2 is FQNNGV in the germline V gene. The CDR3 nucleotides are TGTGCCAGCAGCTTCCGGACAGGAGAGCAGTACTTC. It codes for CASSFRTGEQYF.

The V and J genes are TRBV2 and TRBJ2-5, with D possibly TRBD1 on 5 matching bases. CDR1 SNHLY and CDR2 FYNNEI come from the germline V gene. This CDR3 has 13 residues. V was clipped by 5 bases and J by 2 bases, with 9 bases between them. The CDR3 protein is CASSTREQETQYF. The CDR3 DNA is TGTGCCAGCAGTACCAGGGAACAAGAGACCCAGTACTTC.

The CDR3 DNA reads as TGTGCCAGCAGCCAAACCAGACAGGGGGCAAGTAATGAGCAGTTCTTC. Amino acid sequence: CASSQTRQGASNEQFF. The chain carries TRBV28 and TRBJ2-1; 10 bases are a match to TRBD1. Per germline, CDR1 MDHEN and CDR2 SYDVKM. Trimming removed 6 bases from V and 7 bases from J; junction bases left unmatched: 12. The CDR3 is 16 residues long.

The V call is TRBV3-1 (or the pseudogene TRBV3-2), the J call TRBJ2-3; 8 positions match TRBD2. This CDR3 is 13 amino acids long. V shed 3 bases and J 6 bases; nucleotides not matched to a gene: 2. In germline, CDR1 is LGHDT, CDR2 YNNKEL (reference sequence). CDR3 residues: CASSQGLEDTQYF. The CDR3 region has the DNA TGTGCCAGCAGCCAGGGACTAGAGGATACGCAGTATTTT.

This CDR3 reads CASSLNGNNQPQHF. In DNA, the CDR3 is TGTGCCAGCAGTTTAAACGGCAACAATCAGCCCCAGCATTTT. The V and J genes are TRBV27 and TRBJ1-5, with no clear D. CDR1 and CDR2 from the germline V gene are MNHEY and SMNVEV (reference sequence). The CDR3 has 14 residues. V lost 2 bases and J 3 bases, leaving 8 bases between the germline ends.

This chain connects TRBV3-1 (or the pseudogene TRBV3-2) to TRBJ2-3; 15 positions match TRBD2. This CDR3 comprises 18 residues. Germline V gene data show CDR1 as LGHDT and CDR2 as YNNKEL (reference sequence). With V trimmed by 5 bases and J by 2 bases, 8 bases remained unmatched. Here the CDR3 reads CASSSRTSGRVNTDTQYF. CDR3 sequence (DNA): TGTGCCAGCAGCTCACGGACTAGCGGGAGGGTGAACACAGATACGCAGTATTTT.

The chain joins TRBV29-1 to TRBJ1-1; D is perhaps TRBD1 (5 bases). V shed 0 bases and J shed 6 bases, with 8 bases lying between them. Germline CDR1 SQVTM, CDR2 ANQGSEA. The CDR3 is 12 residues long. CDR3 in DNA: TGCAGCGTTGAAGACCCAGGGCCTGAAGCTTTCTTT. Its translation is CSVEDPGPEAFF.

The rearrangement uses TRBV10-3 and TRBJ1-1, with TRBD1 identical over 7 bases. The CDR3 has 14 amino acids. Trimming cost V 0 bases and J 4 bases; bases outside gene matches: 2. Germline V gene data show CDR1 as ENHRY and CDR2 as SYGVKD. CDR3: CAISESTGITEAFF. In nucleotides, the CDR3 is TGTGCCATCAGTGAGTCGACAGGGATCACTGAAGCTTTCTTT.

This clone has more than one count but fewer than ten. The chain employs TRBV28 and TRBJ2-5; 8 nucleotides align to TRBD1. Unmatched junction bases numbered 6, after V lost 5 bases and J lost 4 bases. The CDR3 is made up of 14 amino acids. From germline, CDR1 is MDHEN and CDR2 SYDVKM. The DNA of the CDR3 is TGTGCCAGCAGTAAGCGGACAGGGAGAGAGACCCAGTACTTC. It translates to CASSKRTGRETQYF.

The rearrangement links TRBV6-5 to TRBJ1-3; tentative D call: TRBD1 (6 bases). Germline V CDR1 and CDR2: MNHEY, SVGAGI. V lost 8 bases to trimming and J lost 0 bases, with 14 bases between them. The CDR3 has 15 amino acids. The CDR3: CASQTGLSSGNTIYF. CDR3 bases: TGTGCCAGCCAAACAGGGCTGAGCTCTGGAAACACCATATATTTT.